A selection of T cell receptor beta chains follows, all from one sample in a study of spatial heterogeneity in lung cancer. MiXCR, run by TCRdb on the 5' RACE reads, gives a single entry per CDR3 protein. The repertoire holds approximately 2,300 distinct CDR3 sequences, with roughly 13% as singletons. Sequencing was performed on lung tumor tissue, taken at surgery. These receptors were collected from a male donor with early-stage non-small cell lung cancer. The CDR3 runs from the conserved cysteine through the conserved F or W. The size of a clone is reported for some rows only, either as once, few or many, or as a class for expanded clones.

j_gene	v_gene	len	abundance	CDR3aa
TRBJ2-5	TRBV5-1	15	medium-sized	CASGESGGNQETQYF
TRBJ1-2	TRBV27	13	medium-sized	CASSPAPNYGYTF
TRBJ1-1	TRBV7-8	17	medium-sized	CASSLRAGGGWDTEAFF
TRBJ1-5	TRBV30	13	medium-sized	CAWSRDTTQPQHF
TRBJ2-5	TRBV5-4	14	medium-sized	CASSAPGSQETQYF
TRBJ2-2	TRBV9	15	many	CASSNLRGSTGELFF
TRBJ2-5	TRBV7-8	16	once	CASSLARPGGVETQYF
TRBJ1-5	TRBV20-1	13	few	CSAPQGVGEPQHF
TRBJ1-5	TRBV7-2	13	once	CASSPSTGQPQHF
TRBJ2-5	TRBV20-1	17	medium-sized	CSARDLFSKTGQETQYF
TRBJ1-3	TRBV19	16	NA	CASSPYGQSSGNTIYF
TRBJ1-1	TRBV12-3/TRBV12-4	14	few	CASSFGGRNTEAFF
TRBJ1-1	TRBV5-6	17	many	CASSQKRSRVLDTEAFF
TRBJ2-7	TRBV6-2/TRBV6-3	14	NA	CASWTTGTAYEQYF
TRBJ1-6	TRBV29-1	14	medium-sized	CSAILGQDPLALHF
TRBJ2-3	TRBV7-3	16	large	CASSLLAGAGTDTQYF
TRBJ1-6	TRBV2	14	medium-sized	CASSGGSLGSPLHF
TRBJ2-7	TRBV5-5	12	large	CASSIQGYEQYF
TRBJ2-5	TRBV29-1	13	NA	CSVDAPRQETQYF
TRBJ2-7	TRBV4-2	14	medium-sized	CASSQEMTAYEQYF
TRBJ1-5	TRBV6-2/TRBV6-3	13	medium-sized	CASSQDRAQPQHF
TRBJ1-5	TRBV14	16	medium-sized	CASSQEFRGRGQPQHF
TRBJ1-2	TRBV6-5	14	many	CASSPDSPYGGYTF
TRBJ1-2	TRBV6-5	13	medium-sized	CASSQGQGLGYTF
TRBJ1-2	TRBV5-4	16	medium-sized	CASSSLSDQALYGYTF
TRBJ2-5	TRBV7-3	13	many	CASSFTGQETQYF
TRBJ1-1	TRBV10-3	17	many	CAISESIPSGDNTEAFF
TRBJ2-1	TRBV7-6	17	medium-sized	CASSLVRAGKESNEQFF
TRBJ1-2	TRBV27	14	NA	CASSLSWTGRGYTF
TRBJ1-5	TRBV20-1	17	many	CSAIEGAGTVLNQPQHF
TRBJ1-1	TRBV20-1	12	NA	CSARKLGTEAFF
TRBJ1-2	TRBV7-9	16	medium-sized	CASRPEQRALRLGYTF
TRBJ2-5	TRBV6-2/TRBV6-3	16	medium-sized	CASSYITGGHEETQYF
TRBJ1-5	TRBV6-5	15	many	CASSPKGGGHQPQHF
TRBJ2-3	TRBV23-1	17	NA	CASSQSQREYCTDTQYF
TRBJ2-3	TRBV11-1	17	few	CASSPGTSGGHTDTQYF
TRBJ2-7	TRBV6-5	13	NA	CASRSNRESEQYF
TRBJ2-3	TRBV12-3/TRBV12-4	16	few	CASSATEGQGADTQYF
TRBJ1-5	TRBV6-2/TRBV6-3	17	medium-sized	CASSYGTGGYSNQPQHF
TRBJ1-2	TRBV5-5	14	few	CASSLRQGNYGYTF
TRBJ1-2	TRBV7-2	14	many	CASSLLTVYYGHTF
TRBJ1-1	TRBV19	14	medium-sized	CASSIGGGETEAFF
TRBJ2-7	TRBV2	13	medium-sized	CASSAGHFYEQYF
TRBJ2-7	TRBV5-5	12	large	CASSPGGYEQYF
TRBJ2-3	TRBV27	15	medium-sized	CASSPAGTPGDTQYF